One and the same sample provided the 2 T cell receptor beta chains below, sequenced in a study of identifying expanded T cells in peripheral blood. Method: immunoSEQ multiplex PCR; TCRdb's copy keeps in-frame clones and lacks some. The table has about 94,000 clones, 88% seen once. Sequencing used blood. The receptors here all came from a person aged 18-70 years in good health.

This clone was detected once. The chain links TRBV5-1 to TRBJ2-5; perhaps TRBD2 as D (6 bases). V was shortened by 3 bases and J by 2 bases, with 14 bases between the two germline ends. Germline loops: CDR1 SGHRS, CDR2 YFSETQ. This CDR3 comprises 15 residues. CDR3 sequence reads: CASSWGGRKQETQYF. DNA of the CDR3: TGCGCCAGCAGCTGGGGAGGCAGGAAGCAAGAGACCCAGTACTTC. The full variable domain, rest sourced from reference TRBV5-1 and TRBJ2-5, is KAGVTQTPRYLIKTRGQQVTLSCSPISGHRSVSWYQQTPGQGLQFLFEYFSETQRNKGNFPGRFSGRQFSNSRSEMNVSTLELGDSALYLCASSWGGRKQETQYFGPGTRLLVL.

This sequence joins TRBV21-1 and TRBJ2-1; the DNA was not compared with TRBD2, the D call given in the table. TRBV21-1 is classified as a pseudogene. The CDR3 has 16 residues. The CDR3 sequence: CASSRQDWREGNEQFF. DNA of the CDR3: TGTGCCAGCAGCAGGCAGGACTGGCGGGAGGGGAATGAGCAGTTCTTC.